Sequencing of this T cell receptor beta chain was carried out in a study of blood T cell repertoires in COVID-19. At the level of the study: T cells, B-cell-depleted T cells, or PBMCs supplied cDNA or gDNA.

The V and J ends lost 6 bases and 8 bases respectively, with 18 bases between them. CDR1 is SGHRS, CDR2 YFSETQ, per germline. The CDR3 consists of 14 residues. The participants were between 18 and 89 years old and came from about two dozen US areas. Up to 2 weeks before entering the study, exposed participants had met a COVID-19 case. This table comes from immunoSEQ multiplex PCR, and its TCRdb copy is limited to in-frame clones, with some not included. The sample lists about 210,000 clones, less than 90% occurring once. The V and J genes are TRBV5-1 and TRBJ1-3; D gene ambiguous. The clonotype originates from a woman aged 25-40 years who had been exposed to COVID-19. The specimen was PBMCs or T cells enriched from blood (not recorded which). CDR3 residues: CASKSSTFGDTIYF. In DNA form, the CDR3 reads TGCGCCAGCAAGTCCTCCACCTTCGGGGACACCATATATTTT.